Below, 20 T cell receptor beta chains from the same sample are listed, as sequenced in a study of T cells in Graves' hyperthyroidism and ophthalmopathy. Researchers amplified the TCR beta CDR3 regions from RNA transcripts. Researchers ran a first-round RT-PCR on the TCR CDR3 using the HTBI primer set. TCRdb re-analysed the multiplex PCR reads in MiXCR, keeping a single row per CDR3 protein. The sample holds fewer than 750,000 distinct CDR3 sequences; about 15% are singletons and the top ten take around 4.1%. Sample: blood. The receptors shown here come from a woman aged 40 to 50 with Graves' ophthalmopathy.

The chain recombines TRBV7-8 with TRBJ2-7; 8 nucleotides align to TRBD2. The V and J ends lost 5 bases and 3 bases, in that order; junction bases with no gene match: 6. CDR3 size: 14 residues. Germline loops: CDR1 SGHVS, CDR2 FQNEAQ. CDR3 coding DNA: TGTGCCAGCAGCCTACTAGCGGAGTTCTACGAGCAGTACTTC. Translated: CASSLLAEFYEQYF. Drawing the rest from reference TRBV7-8 and TRBJ2-7, the complete variable domain is GAGVSQSPRYKVAKRGQDVALRCDPISGHVSLFWYQQALGQGPEFLTYFQNEAQLDKSGLPSDRFFAERPEGSVSTLKIQRTQQEDSAVYLCASSLLAEFYEQYFGPGTRLTVT.

This clonotype was detected a few times. This sequence joins TRBV5-1 and TRBJ2-7; TRBD1 aligns across 9 bases. V shed 5 bases and J 1 base; nucleotides not matched to a gene: 10. The V gene's germline CDR1 is SGHRS and CDR2 YFSETQ. This CDR3 spans 16 amino acids. CDR3 in amino acids: CASSQKGQGKSYEQYF. The CDR3 DNA follows: TGCGCCAGCAGTCAGAAGGGACAGGGAAAATCCTACGAGCAGTACTTC.

This clonotype was detected only a few times. This chain joins TRBV6-4 and TRBJ2-2; TRBD1 might be the D (5 bases). The CDR3 is made up of 14 amino acids. Trimming pared 5 bases from V and 3 bases from J, leaving 10 bases between. Germline CDR1 and CDR2: MRHNA and SNTAGT. The CDR3 region has the DNA TGTGCCAGCAGTAAGGACACTGACACCGGGGAGCTGTTTTTT. Residues: CASSKDTDTGELFF.

This chain links TRBV2 with TRBJ2-2, with a tentative D call TRBD2 (5 bases). Germline CDR1 reads SNHLY; CDR2 reads FYNNEI. V was clipped by 6 bases and J by 2 bases, with 10 bases between them. The CDR3 contains 14 residues. The CDR3, as DNA: TGTGCCAGCAGCCCGGGGTACAACACCGGGGAGCTGTTTTTT. It codes for CASSPGYNTGELFF. The full variable domain, rest sourced from reference TRBV2 and TRBJ2-2, is EPEVTQTPSHQVTQMGQEVILRCVPISNHLYFYWYRQILGQKVEFLVSFYNNEISEKSEIFDDQFSVERPDGSNFTLKIRSTKLEDSAMYFCASSPGYNTGELFFGEGSRLTVL.

The sample holds many counts of this clonotype. This chain joins TRBV7-3 and TRBJ2-7; TRBD2 matches at 12 bases. Germline values: CDR1 SGHTA, CDR2 FQGTGA. V lost 5 bases, J lost 4 bases, and 9 bases stayed unmatched. The CDR3 extends over 16 amino acids. The chain's CDR3 is CASSPNGLAGTYEQYF. CDR3 bases: TGTGCCAGCAGCCCAAACGGACTAGCGGGAACATACGAGCAGTACTTC.

This clonotype was found a few times. The J gene is TRBJ2-6, the V gene TRBV5-1; TRBD1 aligns across 7 bases. The CDR3 contains 17 residues. Per the germline V gene, CDR1 is SGHRS and CDR2 is YFSETQ. V gave up 1 base and J gave up 0 bases; unmatched junction bases: 4. DNA for the CDR3: TGCGCCAGCAGCTTGCCCGGGACAGACTCTGGGGCCAACGTCCTGACTTTC. Translation gives CASSLPGTDSGANVLTF.

This clonotype has a handful of counts. V and J are TRBV7-8 and TRBJ2-7, with D possibly being TRBD1 or TRBD2 (5 bases each). Germline-derived CDR1 and CDR2 are SGHVS and FQNEAQ. The V gene lost 7 bases and the J gene lost 2 bases, with 15 bases spanning the gap. CDR3 length equals 14 residues. The CDR3: CASTTWGKTYEQYF. For the CDR3, the DNA is TGTGCCAGCACCACGTGGGGGAAAACCTACGAGCAGTACTTC.

The table lists this clonotype with many counts. The chain has TRBV30 and TRBJ2-7; D is unresolved. V lost 4 bases to trimming and J lost 5 bases, with 12 bases between them. Germline-derived CDR1 and CDR2 are GTSNPN and SVGIG (reference sequence). The CDR3 length is 12 residues. As DNA, the CDR3 is TGTGCCTGGAAGGCCTATTCTGACGAGCAGTACTTC. Its protein product is CAWKAYSDEQYF.

The sample holds a few counts of this clonotype. The V and J genes are TRBV6-2 or TRBV6-3 and TRBJ1-1; D is possibly TRBD1 (6 bases). V was pared by 2 bases and J by 0 bases, with 16 bases between. The CDR3 is 17 residues long. In germline, CDR1 is MNHEY, CDR2 SVGEGT. The CDR3 loop reads CASSYGGRHHMNTEAFF. The CDR3 DNA is TGTGCCAGCAGTTACGGGGGGCGCCACCACATGAACACTGAAGCTTTCTTT.

This clonotype was counted at least ten times. The V gene is TRBV29-1, the J gene TRBJ1-1; 7 bases agree with TRBD1. J was trimmed by 0 bases and V by 6 bases; bases with no gene match: 7. The CDR3 totals 14 residues. Germline-derived CDR1 and CDR2 are SQVTM and ANQGSEA. The CDR3 loop is CSVAVGTVNTEAFF. The DNA for the CDR3 is TGCAGCGTGGCGGTCGGGACAGTGAACACTGAAGCTTTCTTT.

This clonotype was detected ten times or more. This chain links TRBV5-1 with TRBJ1-1; 7 bases line up with TRBD1. In germline, CDR1 is SGHRS, CDR2 YFSETQ. The V and J ends lost 4 bases and 7 bases, in that order; junction bases with no gene match: 7. This CDR3 comprises 13 residues. This CDR3 reads CASSPTGAGEAFF. CDR3 bases: TGCGCCAGCAGCCCCACAGGGGCGGGTGAAGCTTTCTTT.

In this sample, this clonotype turned up many times. The chain joins TRBV25-1 to TRBJ2-7, with D maybe TRBD1 (6 bases). This CDR3 comprises 14 residues. Trimming removed 4 bases from V and 4 bases from J, with 14 bases in between. Germline CDR1 is MGHDK and CDR2 is SYGVNS. The CDR3 DNA is TGTGCCAGCAGTGCACAGGGTGTGCGTTACGAGCAGTACTTC. Translated, it gives CASSAQGVRYEQYF.

This clonotype was seen repeatedly, ten times or more. This chain connects TRBV28 to TRBJ2-7, with TRBD2 matching over 7 bases. This CDR3 contains 13 residues. The germline V gene encodes CDR1 MDHEN and CDR2 SYDVKM. V dropped 5 bases and J dropped 5; count of bases not matched to a gene: 6. In DNA form, the CDR3 reads TGTGCCAGCAGTGAAACTAGCGAGGACGAGCAGTACTTC. Amino acids: CASSETSEDEQYF.

This clonotype appeared a few times. The genes are TRBV27 and TRBJ1-3; 10 bases map to TRBD1. Germline assignment: CDR1 MNHEY and CDR2 SMNVEV (reference sequence). V lost 7 bases and J lost 0; bases outside the gene matches: 6. The CDR3 contains 16 residues. CDR3 region: CASTATGGLSGNTIYF. CDR3 in DNA: TGTGCCAGCACCGCGACAGGGGGCCTCTCTGGAAACACCATATATTTT.

This rearrangement joins TRBV5-1 to TRBJ1-1, with a possible D match to TRBD1 (6 bases). The V and J ends lost 0 bases and 4 bases respectively, with 16 bases between them. The CDR3 extends over 16 amino acids. From germline, CDR1 is SGHRS and CDR2 YFSETQ. The CDR3 coding sequence is TGCGCCAGCAGCTTGGCCCCCCAAGGGGGGAGCACTGAAGCTTTCTTT. This sequence encodes CASSLAPQGGSTEAFF.

The rearrangement uses TRBV7-9 and TRBJ1-2, with unresolved D. Trimming stripped 1 base from V and 8 bases from J, with 14 bases between. Per the germline V gene, CDR1 is SEHNR and CDR2 is FQNEAQ (reference sequence). This CDR3 has 14 residues. In nucleotides, the CDR3 is TGTGCCAGCAGCTTAGATCCGGGCGAAGGGGGCTACACCTTC. Protein sequence: CASSLDPGEGGYTF.

This clonotype was counted at least ten times. V and J are TRBV6-5 and TRBJ1-2, with D hard to call. V lost 0 bases to trimming and J lost 7 bases, with 12 bases between them. The CDR3 has 14 amino acids. Germline lookup yields CDR1 MNHEY and CDR2 SVGAGI. This chain's CDR3 is CASSYSTSGSGYTF. In nucleotides, the CDR3 is TGTGCCAGCAGTTACTCGACGAGTGGGAGTGGCTACACCTTC.

The sample holds many counts of this clonotype. This sequence joins TRBV12-3 or TRBV12-4 and TRBJ1-2; TRBD1 matches at 10 bases. V lost 5 bases, J lost 5 bases, and 8 bases stayed unmatched. The CDR3 is 15 amino acids. The chain's CDR3 is CASSTGQGFGYGYTF. CDR3 bases: TGTGCCAGCAGTACGGGACAGGGGTTTGGGTATGGCTACACCTTC.

This clonotype has a count of ten or more. The rearrangement joins TRBV29-1 to TRBJ2-7; a possible D gene is TRBD2 (6 bases). Germline V gene data show CDR1 as SQVTM and CDR2 as ANQGSEA. V was cut by 4 bases and J by 1 base, with 20 bases left in between. The CDR3 is 16 residues long. The CDR3 DNA reads TGCAGCGTTGTGGGGGGTGGATTGGGTGATTCCTACGAGCAGTACTTC. Residues: CSVVGGGLGDSYEQYF.

In this sample, this clonotype turned up many times. The chain joins TRBV30 to TRBJ2-2; unclear D gene. Per germline, CDR1 GTSNPN and CDR2 SVGIG (reference sequence). The CDR3 runs to 13 residues. Between the trimmed V and J ends, which lost 5 bases and 5 bases, there was a span of 12 bases. DNA of the CDR3: TGTGCCTGGGATCAAGAGGATACCGGGGAGCTGTTTTTT. Its translation is CAWDQEDTGELFF.